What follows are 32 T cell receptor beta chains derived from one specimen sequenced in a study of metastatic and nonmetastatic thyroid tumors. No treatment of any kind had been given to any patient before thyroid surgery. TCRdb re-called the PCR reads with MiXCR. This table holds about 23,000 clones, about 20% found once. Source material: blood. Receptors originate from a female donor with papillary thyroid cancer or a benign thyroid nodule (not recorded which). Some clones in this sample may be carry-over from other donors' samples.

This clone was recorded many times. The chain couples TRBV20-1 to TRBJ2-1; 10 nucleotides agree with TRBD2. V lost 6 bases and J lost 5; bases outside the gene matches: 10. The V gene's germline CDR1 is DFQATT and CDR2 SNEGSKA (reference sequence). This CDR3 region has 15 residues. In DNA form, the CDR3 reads TGCAGTGCCAGCCCGGGGACTAGCGTAGACAATGAGCAGTTCTTC. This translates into CSASPGTSVDNEQFF.

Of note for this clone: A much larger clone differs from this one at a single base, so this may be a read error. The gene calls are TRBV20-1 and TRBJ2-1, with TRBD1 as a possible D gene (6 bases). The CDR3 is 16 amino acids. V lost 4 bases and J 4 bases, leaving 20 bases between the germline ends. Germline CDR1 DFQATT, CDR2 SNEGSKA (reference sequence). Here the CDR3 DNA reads TGCAGTGCTACCAGCCCGACAGGACAAACTTACAATGAGCAGTTCTTC. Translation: CSATSPTGQTYNEQFF.

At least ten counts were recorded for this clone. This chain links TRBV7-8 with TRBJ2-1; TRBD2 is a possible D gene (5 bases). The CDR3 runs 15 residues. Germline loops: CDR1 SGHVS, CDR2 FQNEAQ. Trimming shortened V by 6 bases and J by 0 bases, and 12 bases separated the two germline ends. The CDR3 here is CASSRTALSYNEQFF. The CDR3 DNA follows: TGTGCCAGCAGTAGGACTGCACTCTCCTACAATGAGCAGTTCTTC.

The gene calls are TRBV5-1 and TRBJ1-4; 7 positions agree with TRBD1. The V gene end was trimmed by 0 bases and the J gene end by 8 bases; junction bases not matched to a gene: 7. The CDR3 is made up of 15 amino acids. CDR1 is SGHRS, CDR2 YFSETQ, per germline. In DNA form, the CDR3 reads TGCGCCAGCAGCTTGGCTACAGGGGATGGAGAAAAACTGTTTTTT. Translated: CASSLATGDGEKLFF.

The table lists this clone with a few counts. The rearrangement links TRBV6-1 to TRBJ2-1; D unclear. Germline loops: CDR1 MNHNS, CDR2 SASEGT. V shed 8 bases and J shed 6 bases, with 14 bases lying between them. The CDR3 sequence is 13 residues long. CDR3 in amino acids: CASSVSPANEQFF. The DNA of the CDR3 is TGTGCCAGCTCCGTAAGTCCCGCCAATGAGCAGTTCTTC.

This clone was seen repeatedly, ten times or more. CDR3 in DNA: TGTGCCATCAGGGTGGGACAAGGGAAGAGTGAAGCTTTCTTT. The encoded protein is CAIRVGQGKSEAFF. This chain connects TRBV10-3 to TRBJ1-1; D might be TRBD1 (6 bases). CDR1 is ENHRY, CDR2 SYGVKD, per germline. This CDR3 has 14 amino acids. Trimming removed 6 bases from V and 7 bases from J, with 18 bases in between.

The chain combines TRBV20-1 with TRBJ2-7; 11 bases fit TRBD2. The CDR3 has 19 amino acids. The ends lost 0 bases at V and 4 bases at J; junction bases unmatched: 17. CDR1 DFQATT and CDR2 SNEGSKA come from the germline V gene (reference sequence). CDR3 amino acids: CSARDRPSVGLAGMYEQYF. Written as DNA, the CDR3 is TGCAGTGCTAGAGATAGGCCTTCGGTCGGACTAGCGGGTATGTACGAGCAGTACTTC.

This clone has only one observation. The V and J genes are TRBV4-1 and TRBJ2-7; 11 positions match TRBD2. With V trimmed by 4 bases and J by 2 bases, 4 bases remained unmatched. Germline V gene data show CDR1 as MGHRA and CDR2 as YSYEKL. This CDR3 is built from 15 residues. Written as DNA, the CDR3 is TGCGCCAGCAGCCTTGGGACTAGCGGAACCTACGAGCAGTACTTC. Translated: CASSLGTSGTYEQYF.

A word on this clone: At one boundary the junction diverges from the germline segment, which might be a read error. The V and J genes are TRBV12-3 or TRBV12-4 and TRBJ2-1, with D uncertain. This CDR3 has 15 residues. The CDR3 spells CASTHPVSPYNEQFF. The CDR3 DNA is TGTGCCAGCACCCACCCGGTGTCCCCCTATAATGAGCAGTTCTTC.

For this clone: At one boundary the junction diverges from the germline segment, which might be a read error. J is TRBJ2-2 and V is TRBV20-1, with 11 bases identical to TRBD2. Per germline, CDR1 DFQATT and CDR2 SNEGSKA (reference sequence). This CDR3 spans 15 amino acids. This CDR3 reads CSSIGTSGHTWELFF. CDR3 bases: TGCAGTTCCATCGGGACTAGCGGCCACACCTGGGAGCTGTTTTTT.

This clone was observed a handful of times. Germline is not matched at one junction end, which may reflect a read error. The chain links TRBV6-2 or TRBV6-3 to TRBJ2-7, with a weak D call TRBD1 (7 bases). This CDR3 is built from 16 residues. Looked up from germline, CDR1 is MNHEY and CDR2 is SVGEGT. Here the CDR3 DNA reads TGTGCCAGCACTTACGCGGGGACCGGGACAGCCTACGAGCAGTACTTC. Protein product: CASTYAGTGTAYEQYF.

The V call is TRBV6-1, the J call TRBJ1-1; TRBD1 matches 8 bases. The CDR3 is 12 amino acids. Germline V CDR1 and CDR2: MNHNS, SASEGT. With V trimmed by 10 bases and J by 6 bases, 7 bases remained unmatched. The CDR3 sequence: CATQQGVPEAFF. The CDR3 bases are TGTGCCACTCAACAGGGGGTACCTGAAGCTTTCTTT.

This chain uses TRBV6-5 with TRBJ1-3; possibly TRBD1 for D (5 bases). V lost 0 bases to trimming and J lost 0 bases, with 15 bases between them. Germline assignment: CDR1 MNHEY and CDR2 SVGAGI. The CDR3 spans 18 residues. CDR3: CASSYSIWGLSSGNTIYF. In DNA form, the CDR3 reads TGTGCCAGCAGTTACTCAATATGGGGACTCAGCTCTGGAAACACCATATATTTT.

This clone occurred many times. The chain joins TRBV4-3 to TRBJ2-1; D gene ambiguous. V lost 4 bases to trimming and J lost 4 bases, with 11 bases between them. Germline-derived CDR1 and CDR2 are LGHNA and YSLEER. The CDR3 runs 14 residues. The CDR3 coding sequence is TGCGCCAGCAGCCGAGAAGACGAGTACAATGAGCAGTTCTTC. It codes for CASSREDEYNEQFF.

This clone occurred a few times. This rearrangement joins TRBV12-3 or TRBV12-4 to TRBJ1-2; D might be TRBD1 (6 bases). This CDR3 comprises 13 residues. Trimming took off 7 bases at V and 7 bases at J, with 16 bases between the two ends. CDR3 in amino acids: CASTVVGGGGYTF. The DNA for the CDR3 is TGTGCCAGCACGGTAGTCGGAGGGGGTGGCTACACCTTC.

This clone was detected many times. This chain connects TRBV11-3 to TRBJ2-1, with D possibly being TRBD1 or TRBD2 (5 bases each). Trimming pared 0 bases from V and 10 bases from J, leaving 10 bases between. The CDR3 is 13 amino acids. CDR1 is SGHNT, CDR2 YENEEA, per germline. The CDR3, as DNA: TGTGCCAGCAGCTTAGATCGGGGACGGGAGCAGTTCTTC. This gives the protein CASSLDRGREQFF.

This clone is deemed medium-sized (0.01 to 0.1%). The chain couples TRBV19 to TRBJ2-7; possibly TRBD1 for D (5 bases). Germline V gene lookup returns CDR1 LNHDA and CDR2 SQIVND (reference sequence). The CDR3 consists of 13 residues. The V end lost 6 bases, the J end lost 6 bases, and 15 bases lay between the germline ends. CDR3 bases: TGTGCCAGTAGCCAACAACCCAGGGCCGAGCAGTACTTC. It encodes CASSQQPRAEQYF.

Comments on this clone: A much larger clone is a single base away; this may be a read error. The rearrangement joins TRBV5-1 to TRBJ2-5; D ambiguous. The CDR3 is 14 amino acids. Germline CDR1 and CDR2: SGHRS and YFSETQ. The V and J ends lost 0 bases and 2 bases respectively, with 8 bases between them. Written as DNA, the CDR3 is TGCGCCAGCAGCTTGGCAGGCAAGCAAGAGACCCAGTACTTC. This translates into CASSLAGKQETQYF. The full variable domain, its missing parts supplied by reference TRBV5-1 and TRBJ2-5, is KAGVTQTPRYLIKTRGQQVTLSCSPISGHRSVSWYQQTPGQGLQFLFEYFSETQRNKGNFPGRFSGRQFSNSRSEMNVSTLELGDSALYLCASSLAGKQETQYFGPGTRLLVL.

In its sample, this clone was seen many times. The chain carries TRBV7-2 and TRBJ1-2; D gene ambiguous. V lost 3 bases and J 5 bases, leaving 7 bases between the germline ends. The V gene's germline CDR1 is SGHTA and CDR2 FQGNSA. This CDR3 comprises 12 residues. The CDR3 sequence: CASSFSEYGYTF. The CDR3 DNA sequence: TGTGCCAGCAGCTTCTCCGAGTATGGCTACACCTTC.

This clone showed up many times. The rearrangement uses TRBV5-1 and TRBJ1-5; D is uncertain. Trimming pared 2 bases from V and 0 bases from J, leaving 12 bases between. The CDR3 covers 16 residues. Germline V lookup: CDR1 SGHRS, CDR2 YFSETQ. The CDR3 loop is CASSLTPGYSNQPQHF. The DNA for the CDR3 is TGCGCCAGCAGCTTAACACCTGGATATAGCAATCAGCCCCAGCATTTT.

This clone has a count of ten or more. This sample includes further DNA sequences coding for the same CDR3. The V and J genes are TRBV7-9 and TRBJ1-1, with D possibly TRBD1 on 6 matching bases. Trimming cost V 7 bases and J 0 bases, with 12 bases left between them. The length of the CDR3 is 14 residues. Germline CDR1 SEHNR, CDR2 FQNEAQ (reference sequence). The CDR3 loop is CASTMGHLNTEAFF. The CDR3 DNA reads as TGTGCCAGCACCATGGGACACCTGAACACTGAAGCTTTCTTT.

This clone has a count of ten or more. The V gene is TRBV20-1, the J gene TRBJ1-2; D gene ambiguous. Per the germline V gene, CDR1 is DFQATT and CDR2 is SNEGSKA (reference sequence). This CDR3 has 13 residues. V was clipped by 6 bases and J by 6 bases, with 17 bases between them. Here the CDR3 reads CSASGSRGDGYTF. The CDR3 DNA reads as TGCAGTGCCAGTGGGTCCCGAGGTGATGGCTACACCTTC.

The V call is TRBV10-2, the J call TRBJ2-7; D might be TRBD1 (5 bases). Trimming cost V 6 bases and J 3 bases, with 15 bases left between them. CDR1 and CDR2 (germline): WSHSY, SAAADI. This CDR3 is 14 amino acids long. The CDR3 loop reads CASSPRGGHYEQYF. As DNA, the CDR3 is TGCGCCAGCAGCCCAAGGGGTGGGCACTACGAGCAGTACTTC.

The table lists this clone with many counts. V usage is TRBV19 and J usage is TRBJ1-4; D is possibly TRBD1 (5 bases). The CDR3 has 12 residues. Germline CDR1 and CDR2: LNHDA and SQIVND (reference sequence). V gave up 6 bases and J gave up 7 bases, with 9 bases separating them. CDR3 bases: TGTGCCAGTAGAGATGACAGTGAAAAACTGTTTTTT. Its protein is CASRDDSEKLFF.

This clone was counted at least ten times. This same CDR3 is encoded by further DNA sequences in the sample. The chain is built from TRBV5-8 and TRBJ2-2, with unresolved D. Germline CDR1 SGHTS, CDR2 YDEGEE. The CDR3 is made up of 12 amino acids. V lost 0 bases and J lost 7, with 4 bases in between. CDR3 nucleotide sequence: TGTGCCAGCAGCTTGGACGGCGGGGAGCTGTTTTTT. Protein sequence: CASSLDGGELFF. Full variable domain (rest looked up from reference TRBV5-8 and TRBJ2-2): EAGVTQSPTHLIKTRGQQATLRCSPISGHTSVYWYQQALGLGLQFLLWYDEGEERNRGNFPPRFSGRQFPNYSSELNVNALELEDSALYLCASSLDGGELFFGEGSRLTVL.

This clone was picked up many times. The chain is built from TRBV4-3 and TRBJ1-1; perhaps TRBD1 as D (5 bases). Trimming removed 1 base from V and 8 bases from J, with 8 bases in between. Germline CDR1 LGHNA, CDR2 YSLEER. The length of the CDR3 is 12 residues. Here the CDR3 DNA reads TGCGCCAGCAGCCAAGTGGGGCGGGAAGCTTTCTTT. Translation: CASSQVGREAFF.

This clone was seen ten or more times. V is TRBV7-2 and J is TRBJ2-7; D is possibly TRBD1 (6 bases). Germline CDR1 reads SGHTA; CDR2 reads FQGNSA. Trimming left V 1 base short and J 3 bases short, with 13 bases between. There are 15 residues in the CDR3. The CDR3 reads CASSLDAGVGYEQYF. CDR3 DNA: TGTGCCAGCAGCTTAGATGCAGGGGTCGGCTACGAGCAGTACTTC. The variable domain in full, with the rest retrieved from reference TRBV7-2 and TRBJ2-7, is GAGVSQSPSNKVTEKGKDVELRCDPISGHTALYWYRQSLGQGLEFLIYFQGNSAPDKSGLPSDRFSAERTGGSVSTLTIQRTQQEDSAVYLCASSLDAGVGYEQYFGPGTRLTVT.

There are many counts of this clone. This CDR3 is CSARGPPKPIGGELFF. DNA of the CDR3: TGCAGTGCTAGGGGCCCCCCCAAACCAATAGGGGGGGAGCTGTTTTTT. The V gene is TRBV20-1, the J gene TRBJ2-2; the D is unclear. This CDR3 spans 16 amino acids. CDR1 is DFQATT and CDR2 is SNEGSKA in the germline V gene (reference sequence). Trimming removed 3 bases from V and 8 bases from J, with 22 bases in between.

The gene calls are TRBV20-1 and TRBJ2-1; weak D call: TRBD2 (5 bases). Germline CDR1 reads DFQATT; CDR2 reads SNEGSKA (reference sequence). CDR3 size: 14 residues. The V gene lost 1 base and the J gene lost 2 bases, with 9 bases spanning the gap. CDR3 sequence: CSARVGEPYNEQFF. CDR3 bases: TGCAGTGCTAGAGTGGGAGAACCCTACAATGAGCAGTTCTTC.

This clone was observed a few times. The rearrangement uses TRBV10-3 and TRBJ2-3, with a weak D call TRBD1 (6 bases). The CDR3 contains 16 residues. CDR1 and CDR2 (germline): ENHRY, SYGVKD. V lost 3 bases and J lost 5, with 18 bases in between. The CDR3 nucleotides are TGTGCCATCAGTGACCGTACTAAAAAGGGGGTAGATACGCAGTATTTT. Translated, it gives CAISDRTKKGVDTQYF.

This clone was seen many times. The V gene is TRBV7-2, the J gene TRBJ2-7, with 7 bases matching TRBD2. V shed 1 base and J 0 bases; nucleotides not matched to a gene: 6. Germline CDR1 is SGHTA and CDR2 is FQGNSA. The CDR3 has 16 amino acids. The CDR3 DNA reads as TGTGCCAGCAGCTTAGGAATAGCGGGCCTCTCCTACGAGCAGTACTTC. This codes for CASSLGIAGLSYEQYF.

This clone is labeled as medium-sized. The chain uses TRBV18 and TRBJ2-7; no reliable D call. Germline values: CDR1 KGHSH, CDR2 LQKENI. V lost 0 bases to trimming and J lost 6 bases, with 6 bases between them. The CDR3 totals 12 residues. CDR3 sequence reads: CASSPPRGEQYF. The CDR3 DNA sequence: TGTGCCAGCTCACCACCCCGTGGCGAGCAGTACTTC.